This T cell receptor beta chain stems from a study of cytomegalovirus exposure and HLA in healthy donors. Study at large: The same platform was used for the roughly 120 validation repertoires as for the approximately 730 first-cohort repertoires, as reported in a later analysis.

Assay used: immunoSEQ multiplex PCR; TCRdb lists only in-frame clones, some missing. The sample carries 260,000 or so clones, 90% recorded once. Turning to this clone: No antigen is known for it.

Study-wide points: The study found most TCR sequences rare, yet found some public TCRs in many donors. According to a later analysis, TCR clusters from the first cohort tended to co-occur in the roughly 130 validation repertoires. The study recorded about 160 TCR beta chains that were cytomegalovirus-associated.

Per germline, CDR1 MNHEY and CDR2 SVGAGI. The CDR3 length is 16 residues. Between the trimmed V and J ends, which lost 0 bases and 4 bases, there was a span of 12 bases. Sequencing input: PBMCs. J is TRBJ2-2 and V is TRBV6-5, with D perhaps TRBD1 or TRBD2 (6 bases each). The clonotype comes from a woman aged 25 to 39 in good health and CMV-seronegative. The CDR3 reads CASSYSRRGVTGELFF. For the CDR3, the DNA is TGTGCCAGCAGTTACTCGAGGAGGGGGGTCACCGGGGAGCTGTTTTTT.